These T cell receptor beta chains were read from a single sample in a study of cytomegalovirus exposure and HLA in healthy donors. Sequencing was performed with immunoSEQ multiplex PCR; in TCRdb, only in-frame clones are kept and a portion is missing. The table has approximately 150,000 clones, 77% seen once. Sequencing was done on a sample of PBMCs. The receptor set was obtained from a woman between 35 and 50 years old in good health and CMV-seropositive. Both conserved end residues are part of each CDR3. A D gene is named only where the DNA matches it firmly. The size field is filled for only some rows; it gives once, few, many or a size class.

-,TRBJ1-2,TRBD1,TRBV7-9,CASSFPGQGFGYTF,TGTGCCAGCAGCTTTCCGGGACAGGGGTTTGGCTACACCTTC
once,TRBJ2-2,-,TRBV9,CASTGQQNTGELFF,TGTGCCAGCACCGGACAACAGAACACCGGGGAGCTGTTTTTT
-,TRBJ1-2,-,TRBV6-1,CASSEAGGLGYTF,TGTGCCAGCAGTGAAGCTGGGGGCCTCGGCTACACCTTC
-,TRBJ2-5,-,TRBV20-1,CSARAEETQYF,TGCAGTGCTAGGGCAGAAGAGACCCAGTACTTC
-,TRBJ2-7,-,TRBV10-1,CASSESGDPTLYEQYF,TGCGCCAGCAGTGAGTCCGGAGACCCTACATTATACGAGCAGTACTTC
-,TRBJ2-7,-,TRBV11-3,CASSFYSYEQYF,TGTGCCAGCAGCTTCTATTCCTACGAGCAGTACTTC
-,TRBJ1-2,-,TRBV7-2,CASSSRDGYTF,TGTGCCAGCAGCTCCCGCGATGGCTACACCTTC
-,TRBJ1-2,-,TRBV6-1,CASSESDRANYGYTF,TGTGCCAGCAGTGAATCTGACAGAGCTAACTATGGCTACACCTTC
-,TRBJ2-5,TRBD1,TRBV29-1,CSVLTGFETQYF,TGCAGCGTCCTGACAGGGTTTGAGACCCAGTACTTC
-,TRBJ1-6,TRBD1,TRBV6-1,CASLGQTNSPLHF,TGTGCCAGCCTGGGACAGACCAATTCACCCCTCCACTTT
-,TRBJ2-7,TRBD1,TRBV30,CAWSADRGHEQYF,TGTGCCTGGAGCGCTGACAGGGGACACGAGCAGTACTTC
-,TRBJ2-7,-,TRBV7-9,CASSRGGGGSSYEQYF,TGTGCCAGCAGCCGAGGGGGCGGAGGGAGCTCCTACGAGCAGTACTTC
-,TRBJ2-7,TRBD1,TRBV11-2,CASSSGTGTYEQYF,TGTGCCAGCAGCTCCGGGACAGGAACCTACGAGCAGTACTTC
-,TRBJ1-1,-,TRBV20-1,CSARQAEAFF,TGCAGTGCCAGACAGGCCGAAGCTTTCTTT
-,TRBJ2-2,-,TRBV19,CASSMGTLGPGELFF,TGTGCCAGTAGTATGGGGACTCTCGGTCCCGGGGAGCTGTTTTTT
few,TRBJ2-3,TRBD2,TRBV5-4,CASRIAGTTDTQYF,TGTGCCAGCCGGATAGCGGGTACCACAGATACGCAGTATTTT
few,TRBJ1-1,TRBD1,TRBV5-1,CASSPAGGTEAFF,TGCGCCAGCAGCCCAGCAGGGGGCACTGAAGCTTTCTTT
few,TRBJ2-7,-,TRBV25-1,CASSESQGTYEQYF,TGTGCCAGCAGTGAATCGCAGGGAACCTACGAGCAGTACTTC
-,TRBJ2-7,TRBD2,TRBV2,CASRSTRTSGGASRDEQYF,TGTGCCAGCAGATCGACCCGGACTAGCGGGGGGGCGTCTCGGGACGAGCAGTACTTC
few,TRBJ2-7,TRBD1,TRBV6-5,CAVQTGGYEQYF,TGTGCCGTACAAACAGGGGGGTACGAGCAGTACTTC
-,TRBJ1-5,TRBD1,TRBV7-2,CASSLTGDSYQPQHF,TGTGCCAGCAGCCTGACTGGGGACAGTTATCAGCCCCAGCATTTT
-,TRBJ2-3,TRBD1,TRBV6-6,CASSYSRGQSTDTQYF,TGTGCCAGCAGTTACTCGAGGGGACAGAGCACAGATACGCAGTATTTT
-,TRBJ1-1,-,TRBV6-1,CASSGKQGTEAFF,TGTGCCAGCAGTGGGAAACAGGGAACTGAAGCTTTCTTT
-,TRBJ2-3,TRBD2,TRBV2,CASKSAGGRTDTQYF,TGTGCCAGCAAATCAGCGGGGGGGCGGACAGATACGCAGTATTTT
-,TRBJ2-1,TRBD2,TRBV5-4,CASSSKRPGLAGENEQFF,TGTGCCAGCAGTTCTAAGAGACCGGGACTAGCGGGGGAAAATGAGCAGTTCTTC
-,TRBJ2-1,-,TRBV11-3,CASTLDSSYNEQFF,TGTGCCAGCACCTTAGACTCCTCCTACAATGAGCAGTTCTTC
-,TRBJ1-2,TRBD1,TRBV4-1,CASSQEGTGYNYGYTF,TGCGCCAGCAGCCAAGAAGGGACAGGGTATAACTATGGCTACACCTTC
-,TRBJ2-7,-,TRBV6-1,CASSESGSYEQYF,TGTGCCAGCAGTGAGTCAGGCTCCTACGAGCAGTACTTC
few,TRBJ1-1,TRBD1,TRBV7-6,CASSQGQANTEAFF,TGTGCCAGCAGCCAGGGACAGGCGAACACTGAAGCTTTCTTT
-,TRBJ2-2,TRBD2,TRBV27,CASSLYIGTRGTGELFF,TGTGCCAGCAGTTTATATATAGGGACTAGAGGTACCGGGGAGCTGTTTTTT
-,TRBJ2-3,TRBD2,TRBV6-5,CASSSLEAGGTDTQYF,TGTGCCAGCAGTTCCCTTGAGGCGGGGGGCACAGATACGCAGTATTTT
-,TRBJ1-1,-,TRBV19,CATRRRGDVGEAFF,TGTGCCACCAGAAGGAGGGGCGACGTGGGTGAAGCTTTCTTT
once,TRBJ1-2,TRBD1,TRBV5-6,CASSPTKTGRYGYTF,TGTGCCAGCAGCCCTACCAAGACAGGGAGGTATGGCTACACCTTC
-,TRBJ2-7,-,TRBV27,CASSLSVSYEQYF,TGTGCCAGCAGTCTCTCCGTTTCCTACGAGCAGTACTTC
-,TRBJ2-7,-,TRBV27,CASRRVVQNYEQYF,TGTGCCAGCCGTCGGGTCGTCCAAAACTACGAGCAGTACTTC
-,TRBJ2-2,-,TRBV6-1,CASSQPGQADGELFF,TGTGCCAGCAGCCAGCCGGGCCAAGCGGACGGGGAGCTGTTTTTT
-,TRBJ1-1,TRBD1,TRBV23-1,CASSQAWDRDAEAFF,TGCGCCAGCAGTCAAGCCTGGGACAGGGATGCTGAAGCTTTCTTT
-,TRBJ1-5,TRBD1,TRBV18,CASSPAQGGLGQPQHF,TGTGCCAGCTCACCAGCACAGGGGGGATTGGGTCAGCCCCAGCATTTT
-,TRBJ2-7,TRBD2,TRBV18,CASSYRTSGPYEQYF,TGTGCCAGCTCCTACCGAACTAGCGGACCCTACGAGCAGTACTTC
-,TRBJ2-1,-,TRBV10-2,CASSEPGLTNEQFF,TGCGCCAGCAGTGAGCCAGGACTAACCAATGAGCAGTTCTTC
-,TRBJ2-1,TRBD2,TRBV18,CASSPPSGPFKQFF,TGTGCCAGCTCACCGCCTAGCGGGCCTTTTAAGCAGTTCTTC
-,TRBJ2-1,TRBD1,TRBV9,CASSYDRGAYNEQFF,TGTGCCAGCAGCTACGACAGGGGCGCCTACAATGAGCAGTTCTTC
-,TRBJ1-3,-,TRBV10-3,CAISVQGGNTIYF,TGTGCCATCAGTGTGCAGGGAGGAAACACCATATATTTT
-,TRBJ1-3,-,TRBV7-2,CASSGVRGNTIYF,TGTGCCAGCTCCGGGGTTAGGGGAAACACCATATATTTT
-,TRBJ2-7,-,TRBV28,CASSLAVDLPIF,TGTGCCAGCAGTTTAGCGGTAGATCTACCCATATTC
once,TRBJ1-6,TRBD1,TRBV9,CASSPGQWDSPLHF,TGTGCCAGCAGCCCGGGACAGTGGGACTCACCCCTCCACTTT
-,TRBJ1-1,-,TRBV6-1,CASSARNTEAFF,TGTGCCAGCAGTGCGAGGAACACTGAAGCTTTCTTT
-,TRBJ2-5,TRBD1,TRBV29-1,CSVDPAPGQGYQETQYF,TGCAGCGTTGACCCGGCTCCGGGACAGGGGTACCAAGAGACCCAGTACTTC
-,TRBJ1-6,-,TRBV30,CAWSPLAGYNSPLHF,TGTGCCTGGAGTCCACTCGCAGGCTATAATTCACCCCTCCACTTT
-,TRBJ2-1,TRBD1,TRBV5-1,CASRLTGGSYNEQFF,TGCGCCAGCAGACTGACAGGGGGTTCCTACAATGAGCAGTTCTTC
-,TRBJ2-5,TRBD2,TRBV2,CASRGEGRKETQYF,TGTGCCAGCAGAGGGGAGGGTCGGAAGGAGACCCAGTACTTC
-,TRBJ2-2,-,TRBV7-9,CASSLEAGKSGELFF,TGTGCCAGCAGCTTAGAAGCGGGTAAATCCGGGGAGCTGTTTTTT
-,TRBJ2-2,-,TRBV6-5,CASTRGDQVTGELFF,TGTGCCAGCACCAGGGGGGACCAAGTCACCGGGGAGCTGTTTTTT
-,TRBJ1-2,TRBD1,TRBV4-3,CASSDRDGPYGYTF,TGCGCCAGCAGCGACAGGGACGGTCCCTATGGCTACACCTTC
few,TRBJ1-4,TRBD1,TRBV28,CASSLPSGQTNEKLFF,TGTGCCAGCAGTTTACCCTCGGGACAGACTAATGAAAAACTGTTTTTT
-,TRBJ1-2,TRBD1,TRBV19,CASSINLTGRYGYTF,TGTGCCAGTAGTATAAATTTGACAGGGCGCTATGGCTACACCTTC
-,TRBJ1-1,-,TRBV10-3,CAISEVRGGTEAFF,TGTGCCATCAGTGAGGTGCGGGGAGGCACTGAAGCTTTCTTT
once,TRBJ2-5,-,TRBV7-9,CASRHKGEETQYF,TGTGCCAGCAGACATAAGGGGGAAGAGACCCAGTACTTC